The 21 T cell receptor beta chains below were found in one sample sequenced in a study of T cell repertoires in urothelial bladder cancer. TCRdb's table, derived via immunoSEQ multiplex PCR, lists solely in-frame clones and lacks some. In the table there are around 12,000 clones, roughly two thirds of which are singletons. The source material was tumor-infiltrating cells from bladder cancer. All receptors derive from a human donor with urothelial carcinoma.

This clone showed up just a few times. The rearrangement links TRBV19 to TRBJ1-5; maybe TRBD1 (5 bases). V lost 6 bases to trimming and J lost 0 bases, with 9 bases between them. Germline V gene sequence: CDR1 LNHDA, CDR2 SQIVND (reference sequence). CDR3 length equals 14 residues. The CDR3 is CASRGEYSNQPQHF. CDR3 nucleotides: TGTGCCAGTAGGGGGGAATATAGCAATCAGCCCCAGCATTTT.

The table lists this clone with a few counts. This chain links TRBV11-3 with TRBJ2-1; D is ambiguous. The V gene's germline CDR1 is SGHNT and CDR2 YENEEA. The CDR3 loop spans 13 amino acids. V was trimmed by 0 bases and J by 5 bases, leaving 5 bases between them. CDR3 coding DNA: TGTGCCAGCAGCTTAGATCCCCACAATGAGCAGTTCTTC. It codes for CASSLDPHNEQFF.

The genes are TRBV13 and TRBJ2-6, with unresolved D. CDR1 and CDR2 (germline): PRHDT, FYEKMQ (reference sequence). The CDR3 has 16 amino acids. V was clipped by 4 bases and J by 0 bases, with 10 bases between them. The CDR3 DNA is TGTGCCAGCAGCTCAGCCCGGTTCTCTGGGGCCAACGTCCTGACTTTC. As protein: CASSSARFSGANVLTF.

The chain joins TRBV25-1 to TRBJ2-3; weak D call: TRBD1 (5 bases). V was trimmed by 3 bases and J by 4 bases, leaving 14 bases between them. Germline V gives CDR1 MGHDK, CDR2 SYGVNS. The CDR3 length is 15 residues. The CDR3 here is CASSDQGAGSDTQYF. The CDR3 DNA sequence: TGTGCCAGCAGTGATCAGGGTGCAGGTTCAGATACGCAGTATTTT.

The V and J genes are TRBV7-6 and TRBJ2-7, with a tentative D call TRBD2 (5 bases). The germline CDR1 and CDR2 sequences are SGHVS and FNYEAQ. Trimming left V 6 bases short and J 1 base short, with 13 bases between. This CDR3 is 14 amino acids long. CDR3 bases: TGTGCCAGCAGTCCGGCGGGTGGTTCCTACGAGCAGTACTTC. Protein sequence: CASSPAGGSYEQYF.

This sequence joins TRBV5-4 and TRBJ2-7; the D is unclear. Germline V gives CDR1 SGHNT, CDR2 YYREEE (reference sequence). Trimming took 2 bases from V and 7 from J, leaving 10 bases between them. The CDR3 sequence is 12 residues long. CDR3 nucleotide sequence: TGTGCCAGCAGCTTAGGGCACGTGGAGCAGTACTTC. This codes for CASSLGHVEQYF.

The gene calls are TRBV7-9 and TRBJ2-3; D ambiguous. Per the germline V gene, CDR1 is SEHNR and CDR2 is FQNEAQ (reference sequence). Trimming removed 1 base at V and 2 bases at J, with 10 bases between. The CDR3 loop spans 15 amino acids. The CDR3 coding sequence is TGTGCCAGCAGCTTAGGTCTAGGTCCCACAGATACGCAGTATTTT. Translated: CASSLGLGPTDTQYF. Drawing the rest from reference TRBV7-9 and TRBJ2-3, the complete variable domain is DTGVSQNPRHKITKRGQNVTFRCDPISEHNRLYWYRQTLGQGPEFLTYFQNEAQLEKSRLLSDRFSAERPKGSFSTLEIQRTEQGDSAMYLCASSLGLGPTDTQYFGPGTRLTVL.

This clone was seen only a few times. The V gene is TRBV13, the J gene TRBJ2-5; the match to TRBD1 covers 11 bases. V lost 3 bases, J lost 4 bases, and 7 bases stayed unmatched. CDR3 length: 16 amino acids. The germline gives CDR1 PRHDT, CDR2 FYEKMQ (reference sequence). The CDR3 bases are TGTGCCAGCAGCTTCCTCCGGACAGGGGGCGGAGAGACCCAGTACTTC. Encoded protein: CASSFLRTGGGETQYF.

This clone appeared once. This chain links TRBV21-1 with TRBJ2-5; the table assigns TRBD1, which was not confirmed against the DNA. TRBV21-1 is classified as a pseudogene. The CDR3 loop spans 16 amino acids. CDR3 sequence: CASSKGEGGPQETQYF. The CDR3 coding sequence is TGTGCCAGCAGCAAAGGGGAAGGGGGCCCCCAAGAGACCCAGTACTTC.

The chain couples TRBV7-9 to TRBJ1-1, with D unclear. V lost 8 bases to trimming and J lost 5 bases, with 18 bases between them. CDR1 and CDR2 (germline): SEHNR, FQNEAQ (reference sequence). The CDR3 has 14 residues. In DNA, the CDR3 is TGTGCCAGCTTCGCGCGGGGAGGAGGAACTGAAGCTTTCTTT. Protein: CASFARGGGTEAFF.

The table lists this clone with a few counts. The chain links TRBV4-3 to TRBJ1-5; weak D call: TRBD1 (5 bases). Trimming stripped 4 bases from V and 5 bases from J, with 18 bases between. This CDR3 is built from 16 residues. Germline CDR1 reads LGHNA; CDR2 reads YSLEER. In DNA, the CDR3 is TGCGCCAGCAGCCCCCGAGGAAGGGAAGGGGATCAGCCCCAGCATTTT. This translates into CASSPRGREGDQPQHF.

CDR3 sequence (DNA): TGCGCCAGCAGCTTGGACGGACTTCAGGGAGAGACCCAGTACTTC. Translated: CASSLDGLQGETQYF. V gene TRBV5-1 combines with J gene TRBJ2-5; D may be TRBD1 or TRBD2 (5 bases each). This CDR3 spans 15 amino acids. CDR1 and CDR2 from the germline V gene are SGHRS and YFSETQ. V dropped 0 bases and J dropped 4 bases, with 13 bases sitting between them.

V gene TRBV30 combines with J gene TRBJ1-2; no reliable D call. This CDR3 spans 14 amino acids. V was cut by 2 bases and J by 0 bases, with 10 bases left in between. Germline loops: CDR1 GTSNPN, CDR2 SVGIG (reference sequence). Here the CDR3 reads CAWSPFTSNYGYTF. In nucleotides, the CDR3 is TGTGCCTGGAGTCCCTTCACCTCTAACTATGGCTACACCTTC. Based on the CDR3 plus reference TRBV30 and TRBJ1-2, the full variable domain is SQTIHQWPATLVQPVGSPLSLECTVEGTSNPNLYWYRQAAGRGLQLLFYSVGIGQISSEVPQNLSASRPQDRQFILSSKKLLLSDSGFYLCAWSPFTSNYGYTFGSGTRLTVV.

The V and J genes are TRBV6-4 and TRBJ1-2; D is unclear. This CDR3 is built from 13 residues. CDR1 and CDR2 from the germline V gene are MRHNA and SNTAGT. V lost 6 bases to trimming and J lost 1 base, with 9 bases between them. CDR3 loop: CASSHTHNYGYTF. DNA of the CDR3: TGTGCCAGCAGCCACACCCATAACTATGGCTACACCTTC.

The gene calls are TRBV7-8 and TRBJ2-3, with D unclear. The V and J ends lost 5 bases and 2 bases respectively, with 17 bases between them. The germline V gene encodes CDR1 SGHVS and CDR2 FQNEAQ. The length of the CDR3 is 16 residues. For the CDR3, the DNA is TGTGCCAGCAGCCCCTCTTTGTCAAGGGCCACAGATACGCAGTATTTT. Translation: CASSPSLSRATDTQYF.

The chain's CDR3 is CASSILTSGSTDTQYF. The CDR3 DNA follows: TGTGCCAGTAGTATCCTGACTAGCGGGTCCACAGATACGCAGTATTTT. The chain couples TRBV19 to TRBJ2-3; 10 nucleotides agree with TRBD2. The J segment lost 2 bases and the V segment lost 3 bases, leaving 5 bases of the junction unmatched. This CDR3 contains 16 residues. Germline values: CDR1 LNHDA, CDR2 SQIVND (reference sequence).

The chain combines TRBV4-1 with TRBJ2-7; 8 nucleotides agree with TRBD1. CDR1 is MGHRA, CDR2 YSYEKL, per germline. The V segment lost 2 bases and the J segment 2 bases; nucleotides outside the gene matches: 2. CDR3 size: 14 residues. CDR3 loop: CASSQRTGTYEQYV. CDR3 sequence (DNA): TGCGCCAGCAGCCAAAGGACAGGGACCTACGAGCAGTACGTC.

This clone has a single count. The chain carries TRBV5-6 and TRBJ2-2; tentative D call: TRBD1 (5 bases). The CDR3 covers 16 residues. Trimming cost V 0 bases and J 2 bases, with 11 bases left between them. Looked up from germline, CDR1 is SGHDT and CDR2 is YYEEEE. CDR3 DNA sequence: TGTGCCAGCAGCTTGGTGGGCAGGGCCAACACCGGGGAGCTGTTTTTT. Protein product: CASSLVGRANTGELFF. The full variable domain, with the rest looked up from reference TRBV5-6 and TRBJ2-2, is DAGVTQSPTHLIKTRGQQVTLRCSPKSGHDTVSWYQQALGQGPQFIFQYYEEEERQRGNFPDRFSGHQFPNYSSELNVNALLLGDSALYLCASSLVGRANTGELFFGEGSRLTVL.

This clone has just one count. The chain recombines TRBV18 with TRBJ1-2, with 9 bases aligning to TRBD1. Trimming removed 3 bases from V and 14 bases from J; junction bases left unmatched: 13. Germline CDR1 reads KGHSH; CDR2 reads LQKENI. This CDR3 contains 14 residues. The CDR3 is CASSPQPGQGKETF. The CDR3, as DNA: TGTGCCAGCTCACCCCAACCGGGACAGGGAAAAGAGACCTTC.

V gene TRBV11-2 combines with J gene TRBJ1-3; TRBD1 aligns across 8 bases. Looked up from germline, CDR1 is SGHAT and CDR2 is FQNNGV. V gave up 5 bases and J gave up 0 bases; unmatched junction bases: 6. This CDR3 is built from 16 residues. The CDR3 reads CASSRSGQASGNTIYF. The CDR3 coding sequence is TGTGCCAGCAGCCGGTCGGGACAGGCCTCTGGAAACACCATATATTTT.

Only one count was recorded for this clone. V and J are TRBV6-6 and TRBJ2-3; D gene uncertain. The CDR3 totals 13 residues. Germline CDR1 and CDR2: MNHNY and SVGAGI (reference sequence). V was cut by 11 bases and J by 3 bases, with 15 bases left in between. DNA for the CDR3: TGTGCCTGCTACAGTGCGAGGACAGATACGCAGTATTTT. Its protein is CACYSARTDTQYF.